A selection of T cell receptor beta chains follows, all from one sample in a study of OX40 agonist ivuxolimab in advanced cancers. Assay used: immunoSEQ multiplex PCR; TCRdb lists only in-frame clones, some missing. Among tens of thousands of clones listed, 65% to 90% were seen once. The specimen was CD4+ or CD8+ T cells sorted from blood, collected in a trial of the OX40 agonist ivuxolimab. These receptors all stem from an adult with an advanced solid tumor such as melanoma, head and neck, liver or kidney cancer. Each CDR3 is given without its conserved first and last residue. D genes are given only for firm matches.

cdr3_aa: ASSQDPGLPQQY
d_call: NA
v_call: TRBV14

cdr3_aa: ASSHAGYNTEAF
d_call: NA
v_call: TRBV14

cdr3_aa: ASSIGMGRGAEAF
d_call: NA
v_call: TRBV19

cdr3_aa: ASSLHGGTDNSPLH
d_call: NA
v_call: TRBV7-3

cdr3_aa: AIRGRVDEKLF
d_call: NA
v_call: TRBV10-3

cdr3_aa: AWSRAGPRTLH
d_call: NA
v_call: TRBV30

cdr3_aa: ASSEAHGTGDMVDTQY
d_call: TRBD1
v_call: TRBV6-1

cdr3_aa: ASSEGSGEGETQY
d_call: TRBD2
v_call: TRBV9

cdr3_aa: ASKNLRQGLSTDTQY
d_call: TRBD1
v_call: TRBV4-1

cdr3_aa: ASSIDIEDGYT
d_call: NA
v_call: TRBV19

cdr3_aa: ASSSSPGQGDSPLH
d_call: TRBD1
v_call: TRBV11-1

cdr3_aa: ASSLGLGDPDNEQF
d_call: NA
v_call: TRBV14

cdr3_aa: ASSLGTDEKLF
d_call: NA
v_call: TRBV7-2

cdr3_aa: ASSPPLRGQETQY
d_call: NA
v_call: TRBV18

cdr3_aa: ASSLGSPGRGHGYT
d_call: NA
v_call: TRBV7-2

cdr3_aa: ASSVGARGTYEQY
d_call: NA
v_call: TRBV9

cdr3_aa: ASRALGGSTEAF
d_call: NA
v_call: TRBV4-2

cdr3_aa: ASRRQGVESSPLH
d_call: TRBD1
v_call: TRBV19

cdr3_aa: ASSDRQVNQPQH
d_call: NA
v_call: TRBV2

cdr3_aa: AWSARDNWSSYNSPLH
d_call: NA
v_call: TRBV30

cdr3_aa: ASSPLGATNEKLF
d_call: NA
v_call: TRBV5-1

cdr3_aa: AISGTQGPEAF
d_call: NA
v_call: TRBV10-3

cdr3_aa: ASSQVVAGLYGYT
d_call: NA
v_call: TRBV4-2

cdr3_aa: ASSPRTSGGNEQF
d_call: TRBD2
v_call: TRBV5-4

cdr3_aa: ASNPGGGRAEAF
d_call: NA
v_call: TRBV6-5

cdr3_aa: ASSTHQPQH
d_call: NA
v_call: TRBV9

cdr3_aa: ASSLETSGAETQY
d_call: TRBD2
v_call: TRBV16

cdr3_aa: ASPGEQY
d_call: NA
v_call: TRBV27

cdr3_aa: ATSRGRVEQPQH
d_call: NA
v_call: TRBV15

cdr3_aa: ASSIRGLGEAF
d_call: NA
v_call: TRBV19

cdr3_aa: ASSLAGGLYEQY
d_call: TRBD2
v_call: TRBV5-1

cdr3_aa: ASTLTGEDGYT
d_call: NA
v_call: TRBV6-1

cdr3_aa: ASGLKRGLVGNEQF
d_call: TRBD2
v_call: TRBV12-5

cdr3_aa: ASSQSDRGIPTSGN
d_call: TRBD1
v_call: TRBV5-4

cdr3_aa: ASSPLGFPSSYEQY
d_call: NA
v_call: TRBV7-2

cdr3_aa: ASSLVVYGYT
d_call: NA
v_call: TRBV5-8

cdr3_aa: ASSQVNSRLRETQY
d_call: NA
v_call: TRBV14

cdr3_aa: ASSGQGREAF
d_call: TRBD1
v_call: TRBV28

cdr3_aa: ASNPGQGFEQY
d_call: TRBD1
v_call: TRBV6-1

cdr3_aa: ASTYTDTQY
d_call: NA
v_call: TRBV2

cdr3_aa: ASSAGTGAYNEQF
d_call: TRBD1
v_call: TRBV9